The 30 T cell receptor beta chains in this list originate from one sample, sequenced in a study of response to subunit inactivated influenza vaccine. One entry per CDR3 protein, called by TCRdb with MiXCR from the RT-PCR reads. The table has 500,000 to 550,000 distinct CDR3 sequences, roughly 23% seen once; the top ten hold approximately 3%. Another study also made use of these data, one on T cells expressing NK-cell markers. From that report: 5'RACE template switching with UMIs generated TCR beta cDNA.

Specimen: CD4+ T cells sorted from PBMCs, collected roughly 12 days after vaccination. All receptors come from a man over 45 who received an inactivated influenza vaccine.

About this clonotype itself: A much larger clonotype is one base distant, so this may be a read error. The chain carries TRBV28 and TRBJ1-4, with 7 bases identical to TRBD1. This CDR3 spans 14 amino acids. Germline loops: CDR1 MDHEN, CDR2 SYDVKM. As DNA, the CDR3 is TGTGCCATCAGTCGGGACAGCACAAATGAAAAACTGTTTTTT. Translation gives CAISRDSTNEKLFF.

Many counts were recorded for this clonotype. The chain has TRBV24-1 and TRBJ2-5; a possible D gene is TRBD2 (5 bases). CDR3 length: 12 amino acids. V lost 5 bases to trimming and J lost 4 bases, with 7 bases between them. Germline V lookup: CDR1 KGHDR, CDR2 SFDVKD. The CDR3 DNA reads TGTGCCACCAGTGGCGGAGGAGAGACCCAGTACTTC. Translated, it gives CATSGGGETQYF.

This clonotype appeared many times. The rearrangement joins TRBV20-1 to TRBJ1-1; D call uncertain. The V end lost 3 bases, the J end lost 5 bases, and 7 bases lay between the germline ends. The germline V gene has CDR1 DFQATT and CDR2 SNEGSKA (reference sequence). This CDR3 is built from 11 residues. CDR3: CSASIQTEAFF. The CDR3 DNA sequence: TGCAGTGCTAGTATCCAGACTGAAGCTTTCTTT.

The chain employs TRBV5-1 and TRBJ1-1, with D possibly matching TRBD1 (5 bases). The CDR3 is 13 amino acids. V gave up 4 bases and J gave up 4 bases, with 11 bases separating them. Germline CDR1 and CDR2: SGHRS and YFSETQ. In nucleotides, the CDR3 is TGCGCCAGCAGCACGGGACCGAGCACTGAAGCTTTCTTT. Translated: CASSTGPSTEAFF.

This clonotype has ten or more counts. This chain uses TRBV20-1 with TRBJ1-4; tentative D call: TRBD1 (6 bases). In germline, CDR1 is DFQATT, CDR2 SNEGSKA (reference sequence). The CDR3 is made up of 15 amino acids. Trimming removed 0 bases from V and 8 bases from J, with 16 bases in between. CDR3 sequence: CSARDPTGAGEKLFF. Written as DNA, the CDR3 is TGCAGTGCTAGAGATCCGACAGGAGCAGGGGAAAAACTGTTTTTT.

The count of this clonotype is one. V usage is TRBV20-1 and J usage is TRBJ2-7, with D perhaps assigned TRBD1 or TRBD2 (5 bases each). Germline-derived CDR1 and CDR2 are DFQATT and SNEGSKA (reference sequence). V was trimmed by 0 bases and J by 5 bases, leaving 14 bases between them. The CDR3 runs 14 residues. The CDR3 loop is CSARDLPGTDEQYF. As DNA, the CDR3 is TGCAGTGCTAGAGATCTCCCAGGGACGGACGAGCAGTACTTC.

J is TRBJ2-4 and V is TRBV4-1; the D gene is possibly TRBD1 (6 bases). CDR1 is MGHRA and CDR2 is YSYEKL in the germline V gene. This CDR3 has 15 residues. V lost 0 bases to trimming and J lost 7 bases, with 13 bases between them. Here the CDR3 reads CASSQERWQGNIQYF. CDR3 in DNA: TGCGCCAGCAGCCAAGAAAGGTGGCAGGGGAACATTCAGTACTTC.

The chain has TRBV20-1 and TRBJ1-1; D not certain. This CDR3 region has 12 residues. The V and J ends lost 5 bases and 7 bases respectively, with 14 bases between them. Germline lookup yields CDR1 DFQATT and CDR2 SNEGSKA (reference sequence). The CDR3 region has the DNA TGCAGTGCTTCCCGGACTGGTTTTGAAGCTTTCTTT. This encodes CSASRTGFEAFF.

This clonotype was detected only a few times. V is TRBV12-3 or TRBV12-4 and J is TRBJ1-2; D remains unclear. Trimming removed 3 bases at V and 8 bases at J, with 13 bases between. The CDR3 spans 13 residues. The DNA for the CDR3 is TGTGCCAGCAGTTTTTTTATGGAGTACGGCTACACCTTC. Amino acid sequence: CASSFFMEYGYTF.

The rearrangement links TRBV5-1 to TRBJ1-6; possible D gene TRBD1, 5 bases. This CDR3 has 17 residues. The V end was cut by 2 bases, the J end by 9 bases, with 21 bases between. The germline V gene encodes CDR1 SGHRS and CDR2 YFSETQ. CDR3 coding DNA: TGCGCCAGCAGCTTTAAACCCATAGGTGGGGGGGGTTCACCCCTCCACTTT. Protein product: CASSFKPIGGGGSPLHF.

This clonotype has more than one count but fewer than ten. In DNA, the CDR3 is TGTGCCAGCAGCCCTGGGACAGGGGGCGCGAGGGAGCAGTACTTC. Its translation: CASSPGTGGAREQYF. The chain recombines TRBV7-9 with TRBJ2-7; TRBD1 aligns across 12 bases. Germline V gene lookup returns CDR1 SEHNR and CDR2 FQNEAQ (reference sequence). The CDR3 covers 15 residues. V shed 5 bases, J shed 7 bases, and the junction held 9 bases outside the gene matches.

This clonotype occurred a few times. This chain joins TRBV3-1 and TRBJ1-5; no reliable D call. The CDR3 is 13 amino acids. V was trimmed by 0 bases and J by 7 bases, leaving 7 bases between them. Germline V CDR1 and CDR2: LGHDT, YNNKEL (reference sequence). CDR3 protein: CASSQDLTQPQHF. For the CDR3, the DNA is TGTGCCAGCAGCCAAGACCTAACGCAGCCCCAGCATTTT.

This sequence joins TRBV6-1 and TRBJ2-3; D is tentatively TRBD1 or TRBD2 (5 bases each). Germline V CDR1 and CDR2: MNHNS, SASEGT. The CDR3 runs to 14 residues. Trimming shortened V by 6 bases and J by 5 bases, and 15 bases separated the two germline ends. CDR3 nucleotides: TGTGCCAGCAGGTGGATAGGTGGGGGAGATACGCAGTATTTT. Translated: CASRWIGGGDTQYF.

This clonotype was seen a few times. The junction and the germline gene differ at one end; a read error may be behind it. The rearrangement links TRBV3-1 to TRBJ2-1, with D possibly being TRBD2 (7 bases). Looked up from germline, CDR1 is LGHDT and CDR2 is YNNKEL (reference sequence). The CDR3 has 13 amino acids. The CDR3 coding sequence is TGTGCCAGCAGCCAAGTGTCGGGCGGGGGCCCTGTCTTC. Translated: CASSQVSGGGPVF.

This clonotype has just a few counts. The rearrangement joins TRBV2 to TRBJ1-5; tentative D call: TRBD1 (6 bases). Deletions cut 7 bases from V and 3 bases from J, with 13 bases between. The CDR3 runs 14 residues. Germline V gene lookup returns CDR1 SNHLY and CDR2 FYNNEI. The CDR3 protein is CASKVGGLNQPQHF. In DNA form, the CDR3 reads TGTGCCAGCAAAGTCGGGGGCCTCAATCAGCCCCAGCATTTT.

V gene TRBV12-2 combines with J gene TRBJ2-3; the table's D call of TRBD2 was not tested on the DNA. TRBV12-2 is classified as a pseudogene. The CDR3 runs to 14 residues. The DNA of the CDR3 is TGTGCAAGTCGCTTAGCTGCGGGAACAGATACGCAGTATTTT. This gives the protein CASRLAAGTDTQYF.

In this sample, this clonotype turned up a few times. CDR3 residues: CASSLDRDVWLNTEAFF. CDR3 sequence (DNA): TGTGCCAGCAGCTTAGACAGGGATGTGTGGCTGAACACTGAAGCTTTCTTT. V usage is TRBV7-9 and J usage is TRBJ1-1, with D tentatively TRBD1 (6 bases). The CDR3 consists of 17 residues. Trimming left V 1 base short and J 0 bases short, with 15 bases between. Germline loops: CDR1 SEHNR, CDR2 FQNEAQ (reference sequence). Filled out from reference TRBV7-9 and TRBJ1-1, the complete variable domain reads DTGVSQNPRHKITKRGQNVTFRCDPISEHNRLYWYRQTLGQGPEFLTYFQNEAQLEKSRLLSDRFSAERPKGSFSTLEIQRTEQGDSAMYLCASSLDRDVWLNTEAFFGQGTRLTVV.

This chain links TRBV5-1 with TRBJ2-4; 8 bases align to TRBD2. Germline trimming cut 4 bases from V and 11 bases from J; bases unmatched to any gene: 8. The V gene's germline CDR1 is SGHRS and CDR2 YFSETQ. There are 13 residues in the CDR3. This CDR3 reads CASSPGTRGFQYF. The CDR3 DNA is TGCGCCAGCAGCCCCGGGACTAGGGGCTTTCAGTACTTC. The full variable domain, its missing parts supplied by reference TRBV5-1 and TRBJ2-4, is KAGVTQTPRYLIKTRGQQVTLSCSPISGHRSVSWYQQTPGQGLQFLFEYFSETQRNKGNFPGRFSGRQFSNSRSEMNVSTLELGDSALYLCASSPGTRGFQYFGAGTRLSVL.

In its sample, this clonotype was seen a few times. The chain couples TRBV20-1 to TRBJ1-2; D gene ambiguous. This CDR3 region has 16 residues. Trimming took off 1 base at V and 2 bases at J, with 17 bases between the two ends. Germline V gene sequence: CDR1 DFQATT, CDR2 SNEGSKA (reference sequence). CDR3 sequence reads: CSARGIAGDVNYGYTF. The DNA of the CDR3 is TGCAGTGCTAGAGGGATTGCTGGGGATGTAAACTATGGCTACACCTTC.

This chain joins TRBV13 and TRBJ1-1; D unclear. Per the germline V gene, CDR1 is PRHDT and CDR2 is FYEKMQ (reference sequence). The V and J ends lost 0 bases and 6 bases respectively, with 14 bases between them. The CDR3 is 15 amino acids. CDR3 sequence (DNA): TGTGCCAGCAGCTTAGGAGAGGGTCTGATCCCTGAAGCTTTCTTT. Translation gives CASSLGEGLIPEAFF. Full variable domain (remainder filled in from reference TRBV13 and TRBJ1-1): AAGVIQSPRHLIKEKRETATLKCYPIPRHDTVYWYQQGPGQDPQFLISFYEKMQSDKGSIPDRFSAQQFSDYHSELNMSSLELGDSALYFCASSLGEGLIPEAFFGQGTRLTVV.

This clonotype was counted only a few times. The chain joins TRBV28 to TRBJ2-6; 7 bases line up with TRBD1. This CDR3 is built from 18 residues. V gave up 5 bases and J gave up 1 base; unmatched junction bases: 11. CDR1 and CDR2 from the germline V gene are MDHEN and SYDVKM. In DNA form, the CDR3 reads TGTGCCAGCAGTCGACCCGGGACAGTTGTATCTGGGGCCAACGTCCTGACTTTC. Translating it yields CASSRPGTVVSGANVLTF.

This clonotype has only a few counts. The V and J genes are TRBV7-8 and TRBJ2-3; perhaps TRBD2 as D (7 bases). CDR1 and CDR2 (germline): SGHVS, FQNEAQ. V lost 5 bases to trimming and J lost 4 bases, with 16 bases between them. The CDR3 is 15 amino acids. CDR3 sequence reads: CASSDRGGWADTQYF. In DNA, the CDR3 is TGTGCCAGCAGCGACCGCGGGGGCTGGGCAGATACGCAGTATTTT. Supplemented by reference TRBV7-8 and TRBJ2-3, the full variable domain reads GAGVSQSPRYKVAKRGQDVALRCDPISGHVSLFWYQQALGQGPEFLTYFQNEAQLDKSGLPSDRFFAERPEGSVSTLKIQRTQQEDSAVYLCASSDRGGWADTQYFGPGTRLTVL.

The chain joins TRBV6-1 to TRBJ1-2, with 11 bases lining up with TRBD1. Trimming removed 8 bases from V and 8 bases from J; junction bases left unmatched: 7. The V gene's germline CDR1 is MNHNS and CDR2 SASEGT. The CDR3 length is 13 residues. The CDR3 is CASLRTGGGGYTF. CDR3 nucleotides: TGTGCCAGCTTAAGGACAGGGGGCGGGGGCTACACCTTC.

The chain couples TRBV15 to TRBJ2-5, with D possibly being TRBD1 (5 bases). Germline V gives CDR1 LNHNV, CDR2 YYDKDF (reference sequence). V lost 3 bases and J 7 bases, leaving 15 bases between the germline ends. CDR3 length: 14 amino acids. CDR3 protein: CATSSQGVVGTQYF. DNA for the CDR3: TGTGCCACCAGCAGTCAGGGTGTGGTTGGGACCCAGTACTTC.

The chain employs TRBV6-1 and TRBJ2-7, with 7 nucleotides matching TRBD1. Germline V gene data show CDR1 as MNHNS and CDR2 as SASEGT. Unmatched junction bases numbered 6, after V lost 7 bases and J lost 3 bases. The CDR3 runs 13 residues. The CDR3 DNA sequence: TGTGCCAGCAAGGGGGCAGATGGCTACGAGCAGTACTTC. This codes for CASKGADGYEQYF.

The CDR3 DNA sequence: TGCGCCAGCAGCCAGATTGCTAGCTTCGATGAGCAGTTCTTC. This gives the protein CASSQIASFDEQFF. The chain joins TRBV4-3 to TRBJ2-1; D perhaps matches TRBD2 (5 bases). This CDR3 has 14 residues. V lost 3 bases and J 8 bases, leaving 14 bases between the germline ends. The germline V gene encodes CDR1 LGHNA and CDR2 YSLEER.

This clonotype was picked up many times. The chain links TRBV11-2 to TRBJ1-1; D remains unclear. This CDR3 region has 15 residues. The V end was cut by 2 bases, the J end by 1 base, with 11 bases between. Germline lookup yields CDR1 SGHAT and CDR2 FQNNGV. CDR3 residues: CASSLSSQTNTEAFF. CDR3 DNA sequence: TGTGCCAGCAGCTTATCGTCACAAACGAACACTGAAGCTTTCTTT.

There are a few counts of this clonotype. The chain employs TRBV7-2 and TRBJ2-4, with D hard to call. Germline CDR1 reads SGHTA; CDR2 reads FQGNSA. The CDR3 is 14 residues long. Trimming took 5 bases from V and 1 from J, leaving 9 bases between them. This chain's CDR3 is CASSPQSAKNIQYF. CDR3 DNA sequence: TGTGCCAGCAGCCCCCAGTCGGCCAAAAACATTCAGTACTTC.

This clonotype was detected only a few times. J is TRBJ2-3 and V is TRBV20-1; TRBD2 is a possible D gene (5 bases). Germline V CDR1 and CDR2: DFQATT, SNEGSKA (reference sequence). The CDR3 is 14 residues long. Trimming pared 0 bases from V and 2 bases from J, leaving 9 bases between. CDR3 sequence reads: CSAREVAYTDTQYF. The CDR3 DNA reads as TGCAGTGCTAGAGAGGTAGCGTACACAGATACGCAGTATTTT.

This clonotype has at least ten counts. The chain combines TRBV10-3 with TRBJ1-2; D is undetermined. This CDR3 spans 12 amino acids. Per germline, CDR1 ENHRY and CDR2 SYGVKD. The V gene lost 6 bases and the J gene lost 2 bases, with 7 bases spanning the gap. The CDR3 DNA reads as TGTGCCATCAGGAGGGAGAACTATGGCTACACCTTC. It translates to CAIRRENYGYTF.